This record concerns one T cell receptor beta chain sequence. These data come from a study of blood T cell repertoires in COVID-19. The overall study: Sites across the United States, Italy and Spain contributed samples from acute and convalescent COVID-19.

The V gene's germline CDR1 is SGHAT and CDR2 FQNNGV. The J segment lost 0 bases and the V segment lost 5 bases, leaving 1 base of the junction unmatched. This CDR3 region has 14 residues. Authors' processing steps: Amplification with reference gene primers provided the estimates of nucleated cell counts. Measured with immunoSEQ multiplex PCR; TCRdb has only the in-frame clones, and not every one. The D gene and trimming were derived from the DNA, and the V and J assignments and clone size from that table. The sample includes more than 250,000 clones, 90% of them seen just once. Participants were aged roughly 18 to 89 years from some 24 US areas. Participant-reported clinical history was the basis for cohort assignment.

The TCR was taken from a woman between 18 and 30 years old with acute COVID-19. Sequenced sample: PBMCs or T cells enriched from blood (not recorded which). The chain links TRBV11-2 to TRBJ2-7; 10 positions agree with TRBD2. The CDR3 sequence: CASSPSGSSYEQYF. The DNA of the CDR3 is TGTGCCAGCAGCCCTAGCGGGAGCTCCTACGAGCAGTACTTC.